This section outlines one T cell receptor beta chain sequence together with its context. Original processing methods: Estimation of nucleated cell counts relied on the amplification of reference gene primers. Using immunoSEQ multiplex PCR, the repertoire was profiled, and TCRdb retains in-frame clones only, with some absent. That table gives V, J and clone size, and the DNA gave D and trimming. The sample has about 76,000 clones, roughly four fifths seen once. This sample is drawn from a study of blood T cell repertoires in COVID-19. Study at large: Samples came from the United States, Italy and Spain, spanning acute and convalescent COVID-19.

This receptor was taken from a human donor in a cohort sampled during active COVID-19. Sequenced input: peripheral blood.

The CDR3 is CASSLRSDPYNEQFF. The CDR3 DNA follows: TGTGCCAGCAGCTTGAGGAGCGATCCCTACAATGAGCAGTTCTTC. The gene calls are TRBV13 and TRBJ2-1; D gene unclear. Germline V gene sequence: CDR1 PRHDT, CDR2 FYEKMQ (reference sequence). The CDR3 has 15 amino acids. The ends were cut back, 3 bases at V and 2 bases at J, with 11 bases in the middle.